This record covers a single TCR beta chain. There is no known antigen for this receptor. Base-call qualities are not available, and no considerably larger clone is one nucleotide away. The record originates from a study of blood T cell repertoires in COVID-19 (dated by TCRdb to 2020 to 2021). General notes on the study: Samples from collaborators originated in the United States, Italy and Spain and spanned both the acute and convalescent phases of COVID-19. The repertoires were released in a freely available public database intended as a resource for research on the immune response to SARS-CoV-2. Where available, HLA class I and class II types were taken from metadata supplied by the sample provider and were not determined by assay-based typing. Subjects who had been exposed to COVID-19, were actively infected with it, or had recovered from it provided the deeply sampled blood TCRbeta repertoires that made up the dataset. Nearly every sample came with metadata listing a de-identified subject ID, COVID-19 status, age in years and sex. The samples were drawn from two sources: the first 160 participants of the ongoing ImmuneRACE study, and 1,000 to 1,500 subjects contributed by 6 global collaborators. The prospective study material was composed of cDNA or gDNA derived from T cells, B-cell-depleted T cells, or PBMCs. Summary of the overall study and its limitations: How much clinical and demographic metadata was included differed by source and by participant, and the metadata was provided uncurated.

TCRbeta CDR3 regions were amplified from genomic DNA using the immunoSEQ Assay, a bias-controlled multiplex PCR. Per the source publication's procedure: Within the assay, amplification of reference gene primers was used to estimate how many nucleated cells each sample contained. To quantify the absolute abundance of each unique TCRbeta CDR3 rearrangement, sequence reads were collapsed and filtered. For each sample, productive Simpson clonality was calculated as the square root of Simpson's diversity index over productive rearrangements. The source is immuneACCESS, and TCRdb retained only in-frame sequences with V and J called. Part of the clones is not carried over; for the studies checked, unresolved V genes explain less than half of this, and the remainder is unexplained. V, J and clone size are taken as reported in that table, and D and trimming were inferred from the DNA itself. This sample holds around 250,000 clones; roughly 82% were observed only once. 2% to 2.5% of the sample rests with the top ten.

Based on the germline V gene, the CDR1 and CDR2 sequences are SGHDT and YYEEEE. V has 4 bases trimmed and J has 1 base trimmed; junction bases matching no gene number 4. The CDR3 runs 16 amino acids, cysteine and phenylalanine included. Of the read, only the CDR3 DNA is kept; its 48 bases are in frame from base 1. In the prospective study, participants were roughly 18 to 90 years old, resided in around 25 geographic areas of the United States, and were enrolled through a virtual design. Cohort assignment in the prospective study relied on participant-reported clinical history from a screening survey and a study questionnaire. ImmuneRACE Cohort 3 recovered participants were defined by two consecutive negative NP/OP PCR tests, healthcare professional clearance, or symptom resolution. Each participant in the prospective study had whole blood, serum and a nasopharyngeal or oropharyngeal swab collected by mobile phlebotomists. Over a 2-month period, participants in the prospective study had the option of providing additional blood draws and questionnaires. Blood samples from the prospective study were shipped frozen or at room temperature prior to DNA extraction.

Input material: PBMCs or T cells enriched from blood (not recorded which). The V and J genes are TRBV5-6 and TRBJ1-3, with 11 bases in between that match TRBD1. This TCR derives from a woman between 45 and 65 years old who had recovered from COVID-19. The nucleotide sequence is TGTGCCAGCAGCCGGTGGGACAGGGGGTCTGGAAACACCATATATTTT. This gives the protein CASSRWDRGSGNTIYF.